The entry that follows covers one T cell receptor (beta chain) sequence. These data are taken from a study of blood T cell repertoires in COVID-19. Repertoires were generated with immunoSEQ multiplex PCR, while TCRdb's copy carries only in-frame clones and drops some. The sample carries 150,000 to 200,000 clones, approximately 85% recorded once. From germline, CDR1 is ENHRY and CDR2 SYGVKD. The CDR3 runs 12 residues. Trimming took 6 bases from V and 5 from J, leaving 8 bases between them. The sequence derives from a man aged 60 to 75 with acute or convalescent COVID-19. Sequencing used peripheral blood. The V gene is TRBV10-3, the J gene TRBJ1-5; D gene uncertain. The CDR3 is CAIRTDYQPQHF. The CDR3 nucleotides are TGTGCCATCAGAACTGATTATCAGCCCCAGCATTTT.